In this sample, the clone carrying this T cell receptor beta chain turned up many times. The antigen remains unidentified. The data were obtained in a study of T cells in Graves' hyperthyroidism and ophthalmopathy. Study-level findings and limits: Ophthalmopathy got predicted by the model a median approximately 6 months before its onset.

Using RNA transcripts as the source, TCR beta CDR3 regions were amplified. The HTBI primer set served for first-round RT-PCR of the TCR CDR3. One entry per CDR3 protein, called by TCRdb with MiXCR from the multiplex PCR reads. The sample lists roughly 170,000 distinct CDR3 sequences, about 9% seen once, with 22% in the top ten. After removal of 4 bases from V and 2 bases from J, the junction contained 8 bases not matched to a gene. Germline assignment: CDR1 SGDLS and CDR2 YYNGEE. The length of the CDR3 is 17 residues. This chain links TRBV9 with TRBJ2-3, with 12 bases matching TRBD2. The receptor was isolated from a woman aged 18-29 years with Graves' hyperthyroidism that later progressed to Graves' ophthalmopathy. The specimen sequenced was blood. The DNA of the CDR3 is TGTGCCAGCAGCCCAGCTAGCGGGAGGGCCTACACAGATACGCAGTATTTT. Amino acid sequence: CASSPASGRAYTDTQYF.